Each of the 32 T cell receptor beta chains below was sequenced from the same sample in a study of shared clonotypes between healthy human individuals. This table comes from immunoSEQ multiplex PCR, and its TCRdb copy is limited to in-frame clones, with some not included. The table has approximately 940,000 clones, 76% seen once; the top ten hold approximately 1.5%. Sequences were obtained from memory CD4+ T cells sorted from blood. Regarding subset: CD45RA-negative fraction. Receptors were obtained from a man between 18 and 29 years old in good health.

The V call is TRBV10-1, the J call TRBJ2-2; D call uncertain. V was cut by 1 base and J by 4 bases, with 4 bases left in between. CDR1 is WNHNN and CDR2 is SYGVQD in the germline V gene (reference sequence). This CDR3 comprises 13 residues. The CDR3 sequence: CASSEFGTGELFF. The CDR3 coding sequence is TGCGCCAGCAGTGAGTTCGGCACCGGGGAGCTGTTTTTT.

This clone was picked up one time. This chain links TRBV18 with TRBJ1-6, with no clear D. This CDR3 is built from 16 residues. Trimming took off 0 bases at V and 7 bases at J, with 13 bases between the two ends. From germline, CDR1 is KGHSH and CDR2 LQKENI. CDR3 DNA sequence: TGTGCCAGCTCACCACCGTTCTCAGGAGGAAATTCACCCCTCCACTTT. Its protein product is CASSPPFSGGNSPLHF.

CDR3 sequence reads: CATWASGEGTQYF. CDR3 nucleotides: TGTGCCACTTGGGCTAGTGGGGAGGGTACGCAGTATTTT. The chain couples TRBV19 to TRBJ2-3; 7 bases align to TRBD2. The V gene end was trimmed by 10 bases and the J gene end by 8 bases; junction bases not matched to a gene: 12. The CDR3 contains 13 residues. Per the germline V gene, CDR1 is LNHDA and CDR2 is SQIVND (reference sequence).

CDR3 loop: CASSLDAGNYGYTF. Written as DNA, the CDR3 is TGTGCCAGCAGCTTGGATGCAGGGAACTATGGCTACACCTTC. The chain combines TRBV5-5 with TRBJ1-2; D is perhaps TRBD1 (5 bases). V lost 0 bases and J lost 2, with 8 bases in between. Per the germline V gene, CDR1 is SGHKS and CDR2 is YYEKEE (reference sequence). The CDR3 has 14 amino acids.

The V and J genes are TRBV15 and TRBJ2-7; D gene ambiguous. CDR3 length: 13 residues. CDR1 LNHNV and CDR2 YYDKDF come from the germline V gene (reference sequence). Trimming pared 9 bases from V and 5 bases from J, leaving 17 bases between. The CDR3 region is CATAWTLGNEQYF. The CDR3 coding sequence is TGTGCCACGGCCTGGACGTTAGGGAACGAGCAGTACTTC.

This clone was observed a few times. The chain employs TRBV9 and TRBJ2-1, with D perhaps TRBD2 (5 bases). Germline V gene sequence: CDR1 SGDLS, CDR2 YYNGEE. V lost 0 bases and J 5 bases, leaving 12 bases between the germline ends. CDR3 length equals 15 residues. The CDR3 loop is CASSVDPGWDNEQFF. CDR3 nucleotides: TGTGCCAGCAGCGTAGATCCGGGATGGGACAATGAGCAGTTCTTC.

Here the CDR3 DNA reads TGTGCCACCATCCTTAACAGGGGCGAAGCTTTCTTT. This codes for CATILNRGEAFF. The chain carries TRBV6-1 and TRBJ1-1; 7 bases match TRBD1. The germline gives CDR1 MNHNS, CDR2 SASEGT. J gave up 8 bases and V 10 bases, and 10 bases lay outside the gene matches. The CDR3 length is 12 residues.

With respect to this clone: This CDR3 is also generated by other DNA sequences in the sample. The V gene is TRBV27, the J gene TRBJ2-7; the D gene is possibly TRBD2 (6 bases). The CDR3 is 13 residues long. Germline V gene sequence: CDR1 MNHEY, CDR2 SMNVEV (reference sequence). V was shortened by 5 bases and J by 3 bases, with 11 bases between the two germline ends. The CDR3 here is CASSPGLGYEQYF. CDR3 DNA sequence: TGTGCCAGCAGTCCGGGACTCGGCTACGAGCAGTACTTC.

CDR3 residues: CASSDPSGTSGGTYEQYF. For the CDR3, the DNA is TGTGCCAGCAGTGACCCTTCCGGGACTAGCGGGGGGACCTACGAGCAGTACTTC. The chain couples TRBV6-4 to TRBJ2-7; 15 nucleotides line up with TRBD2. The germline gives CDR1 MRHNA, CDR2 SNTAGT. This CDR3 is built from 18 residues. V trimming: 2 bases; J trimming: 2 bases; junction bases outside the gene matches: 7.

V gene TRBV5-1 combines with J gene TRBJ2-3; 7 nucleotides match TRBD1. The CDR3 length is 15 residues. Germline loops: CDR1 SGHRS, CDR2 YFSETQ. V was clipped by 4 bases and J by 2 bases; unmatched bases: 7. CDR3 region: CASSGLGQHTDTQYF. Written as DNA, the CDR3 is TGCGCCAGCAGCGGCTTGGGACAGCACACAGATACGCAGTATTTT.

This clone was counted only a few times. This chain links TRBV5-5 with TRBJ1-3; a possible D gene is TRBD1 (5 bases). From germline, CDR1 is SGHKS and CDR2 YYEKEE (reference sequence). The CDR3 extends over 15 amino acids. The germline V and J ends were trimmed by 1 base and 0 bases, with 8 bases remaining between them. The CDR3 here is CASSLSTDSGNTIYF. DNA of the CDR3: TGTGCCAGCAGCTTGTCGACAGACTCTGGAAACACCATATATTTT.

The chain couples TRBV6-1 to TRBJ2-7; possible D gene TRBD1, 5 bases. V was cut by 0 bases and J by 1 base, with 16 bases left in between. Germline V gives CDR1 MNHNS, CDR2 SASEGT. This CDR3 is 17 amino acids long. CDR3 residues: CASSEALARVRSYEQYF. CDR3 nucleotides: TGTGCCAGCAGTGAAGCGTTGGCCAGGGTGAGATCCTACGAGCAGTACTTC.

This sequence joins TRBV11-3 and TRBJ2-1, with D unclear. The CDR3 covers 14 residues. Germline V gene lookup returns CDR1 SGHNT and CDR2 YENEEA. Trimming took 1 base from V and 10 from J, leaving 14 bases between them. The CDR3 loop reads CASSLGTDSREQFF. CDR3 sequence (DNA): TGTGCCAGCAGCTTAGGAACCGACTCGAGGGAGCAGTTCTTC.

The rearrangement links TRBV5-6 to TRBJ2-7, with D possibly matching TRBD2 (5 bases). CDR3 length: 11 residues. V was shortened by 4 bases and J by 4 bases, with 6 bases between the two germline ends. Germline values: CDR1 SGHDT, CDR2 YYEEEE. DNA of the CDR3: TGTGCCAGCAGCGAGGGATACGAGCAGTACTTC. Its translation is CASSEGYEQYF. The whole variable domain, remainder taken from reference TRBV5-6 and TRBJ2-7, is DAGVTQSPTHLIKTRGQQVTLRCSPKSGHDTVSWYQQALGQGPQFIFQYYEEEERQRGNFPDRFSGHQFPNYSSELNVNALLLGDSALYLCASSEGYEQYFGPGTRLTVT.

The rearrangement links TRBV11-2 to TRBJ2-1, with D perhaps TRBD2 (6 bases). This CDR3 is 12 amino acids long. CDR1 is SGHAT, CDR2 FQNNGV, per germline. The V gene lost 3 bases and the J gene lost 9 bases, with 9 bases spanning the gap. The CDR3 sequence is CASSFSGGEQFF. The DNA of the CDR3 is TGTGCCAGCAGCTTTTCCGGGGGTGAGCAGTTCTTC.

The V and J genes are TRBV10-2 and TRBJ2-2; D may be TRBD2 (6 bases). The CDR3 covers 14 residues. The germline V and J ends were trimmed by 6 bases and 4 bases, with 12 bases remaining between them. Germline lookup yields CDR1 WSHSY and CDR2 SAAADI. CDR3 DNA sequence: TGCGCCAGCAGCCCCCTAGCGTTCACCGGGGAGCTGTTTTTT. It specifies CASSPLAFTGELFF.

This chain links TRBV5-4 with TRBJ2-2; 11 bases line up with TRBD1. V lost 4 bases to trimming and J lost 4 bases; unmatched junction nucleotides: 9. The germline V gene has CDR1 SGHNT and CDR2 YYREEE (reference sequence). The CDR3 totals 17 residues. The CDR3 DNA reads TGTGCCAGCAGCACCCGGACAGGGGGCGCCGTCACCGGGGAGCTGTTTTTT. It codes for CASSTRTGGAVTGELFF.

This CDR3 reads CASRSGELFF. Here the CDR3 DNA reads TGTGCCAGTCGAAGCGGGGAGCTGTTTTTT. The chain couples TRBV6-6 to TRBJ2-2; D unresolved. This CDR3 region has 10 residues. Germline V lookup: CDR1 MNHNY, CDR2 SVGAGI (reference sequence). Trimming took 9 bases from V and 7 from J, leaving 6 bases between them.

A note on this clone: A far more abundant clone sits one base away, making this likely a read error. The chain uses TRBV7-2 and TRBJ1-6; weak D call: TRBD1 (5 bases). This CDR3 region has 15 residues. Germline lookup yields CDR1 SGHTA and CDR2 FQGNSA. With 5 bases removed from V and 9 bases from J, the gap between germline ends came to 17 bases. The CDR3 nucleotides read TGTGCCAGCAGCCCAGGGACCTCCGCTACTTCACCCCTCCACTTT. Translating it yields CASSPGTSATSPLHF.

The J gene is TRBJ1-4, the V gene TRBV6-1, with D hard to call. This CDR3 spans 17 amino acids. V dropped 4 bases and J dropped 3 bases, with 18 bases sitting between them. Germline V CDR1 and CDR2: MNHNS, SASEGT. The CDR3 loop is CASSVVGPGSPNEKLFF. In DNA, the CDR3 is TGTGCCAGCAGTGTCGTAGGACCGGGCAGCCCTAATGAAAAACTGTTTTTT.

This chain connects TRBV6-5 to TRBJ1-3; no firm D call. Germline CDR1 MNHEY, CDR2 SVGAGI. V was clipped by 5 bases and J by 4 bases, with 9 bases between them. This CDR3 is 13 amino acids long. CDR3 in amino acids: CASSRISGNTIYF. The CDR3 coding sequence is TGTGCCAGCAGTAGGATTTCGGGAAACACCATATATTTT.

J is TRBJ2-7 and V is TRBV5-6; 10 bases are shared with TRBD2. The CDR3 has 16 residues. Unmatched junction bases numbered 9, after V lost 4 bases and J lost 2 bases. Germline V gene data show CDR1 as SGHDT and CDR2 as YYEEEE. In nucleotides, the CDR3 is TGTGCCAGCAGCCCGGAAGCGGGAGGGGCACCCTACGAGCAGTACTTC. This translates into CASSPEAGGAPYEQYF.

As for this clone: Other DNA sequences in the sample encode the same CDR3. The CDR3 is CASSPGLAGNTGELFF. The CDR3 nucleotides are TGTGCCAGCAGCCCGGGTTTAGCGGGGAACACCGGGGAGCTGTTTTTT. The rearrangement uses TRBV7-2 and TRBJ2-2; TRBD2 matches at 7 bases. CDR1 is SGHTA, CDR2 FQGNSA, per germline. The CDR3 spans 16 residues. Trimming removed 5 bases from V and 1 base from J; junction bases left unmatched: 7.

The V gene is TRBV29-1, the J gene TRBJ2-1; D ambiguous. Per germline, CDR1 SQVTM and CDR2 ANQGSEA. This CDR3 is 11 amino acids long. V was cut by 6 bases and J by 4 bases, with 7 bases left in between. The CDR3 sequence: CSVGAYNEQFF. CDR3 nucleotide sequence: TGCAGCGTCGGCGCGTACAATGAGCAGTTCTTC.

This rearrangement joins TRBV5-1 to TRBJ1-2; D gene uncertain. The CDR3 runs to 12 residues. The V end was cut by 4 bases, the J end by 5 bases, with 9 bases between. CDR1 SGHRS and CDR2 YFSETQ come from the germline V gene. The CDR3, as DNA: TGCGCCAGCAGCCTGGACCCGTATGGCTACACCTTC. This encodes CASSLDPYGYTF.

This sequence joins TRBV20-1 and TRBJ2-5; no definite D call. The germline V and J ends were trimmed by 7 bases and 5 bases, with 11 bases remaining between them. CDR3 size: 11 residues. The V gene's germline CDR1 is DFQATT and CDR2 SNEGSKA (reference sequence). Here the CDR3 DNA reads TGCAGTGTTCGGTCGTGGGAGACCCAGTACTTC. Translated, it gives CSVRSWETQYF.

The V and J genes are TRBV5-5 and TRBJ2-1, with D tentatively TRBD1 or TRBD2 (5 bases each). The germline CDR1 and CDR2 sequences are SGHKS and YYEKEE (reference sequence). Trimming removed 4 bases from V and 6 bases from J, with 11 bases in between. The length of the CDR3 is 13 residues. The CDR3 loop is CASSKGTVNEQFF. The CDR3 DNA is TGTGCCAGCAGCAAAGGGACCGTCAATGAGCAGTTCTTC.

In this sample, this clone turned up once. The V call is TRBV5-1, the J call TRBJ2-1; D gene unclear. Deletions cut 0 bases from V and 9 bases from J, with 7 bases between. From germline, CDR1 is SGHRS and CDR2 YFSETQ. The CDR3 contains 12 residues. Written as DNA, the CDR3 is TGCGCCAGCAGCTTGGGGGCCGGTGAGCAGTTCTTC. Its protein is CASSLGAGEQFF.

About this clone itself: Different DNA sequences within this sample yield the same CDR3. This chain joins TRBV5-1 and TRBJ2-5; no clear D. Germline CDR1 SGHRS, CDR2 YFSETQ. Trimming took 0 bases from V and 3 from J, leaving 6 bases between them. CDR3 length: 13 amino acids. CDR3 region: CASSLAGKETQYF. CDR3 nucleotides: TGCGCCAGCAGCTTGGCCGGAAAAGAGACCCAGTACTTC. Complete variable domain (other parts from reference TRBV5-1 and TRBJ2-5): KAGVTQTPRYLIKTRGQQVTLSCSPISGHRSVSWYQQTPGQGLQFLFEYFSETQRNKGNFPGRFSGRQFSNSRSEMNVSTLELGDSALYLCASSLAGKETQYFGPGTRLLVL.

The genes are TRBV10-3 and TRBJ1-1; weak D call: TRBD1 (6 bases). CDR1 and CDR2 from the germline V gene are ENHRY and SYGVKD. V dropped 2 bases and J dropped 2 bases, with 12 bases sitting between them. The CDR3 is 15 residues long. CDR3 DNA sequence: TGTGCCATCAGTGAGAGGGGAGGGGGTAACACTGAAGCTTTCTTT. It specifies CAISERGGGNTEAFF.

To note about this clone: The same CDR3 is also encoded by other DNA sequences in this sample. The CDR3 region is CASSLARGGEQYF. CDR3 coding DNA: TGTGCCAGCAGCTTAGCGCGGGGGGGCGAGCAGTACTTC. V is TRBV7-6 and J is TRBJ2-7; 9 nucleotides line up with TRBD2. CDR1 SGHVS and CDR2 FNYEAQ come from the germline V gene. The V segment lost 0 bases and the J segment 6 bases; nucleotides outside the gene matches: 0. This CDR3 region has 13 residues.

CDR3 residues: CASSVSTPESGELFF. CDR3 nucleotides: TGTGCCAGCAGCGTTTCTACCCCCGAGTCGGGGGAGCTGTTTTTT. The chain carries TRBV9 and TRBJ2-2; D uncertain. From germline, CDR1 is SGDLS and CDR2 YYNGEE. With 2 bases removed from V and 8 bases from J, the gap between germline ends came to 16 bases. The CDR3 loop spans 15 amino acids.